The 18 T cell receptor beta chains given below trace back to one sample, sequenced in a study of regulatory T cells in long-lasting Graves disease. CDR3 regions were amplified by Arm-PCR using iRepertoire HTBI primers to build TCR beta libraries. TCRdb redid the calling of the multiplex PCR reads with MiXCR, one entry per CDR3 protein. The sample has hundreds of thousands of distinct CDR3 sequences, 20% to 25% seen once. Time point reported: persistent/refractory GD, antithyroid drugs over 5 years with positive TRAb. Extracted RNA from PBMCs served as the source of the TCR library. Here the sequenced sample was peripheral blood mononuclear cells (PBMCs), taken when the disease was refractory, from a patient treated with antithyroid drugs. The receptors originated from a female donor with Graves disease.

This clonotype was detected only a few times. A much larger clonotype is one base distant, so this may be a read error. The rearrangement uses TRBV28 and TRBJ1-6; D gene ambiguous. The CDR3 is 16 amino acids. Germline CDR1 and CDR2: MDHEN and SYDVKM. Trimming took 3 bases from V and 9 from J, leaving 18 bases between them. The CDR3, as DNA: TGTGCCAGCAGTTTTCAAGATGGGTTGGTGGGTTCACCCCTCCACTTT. It is translated as CASSFQDGLVGSPLHF.

At least ten counts were recorded for this clonotype. This chain's CDR3 is CATSSPPGGLALYQETQYF. Here the CDR3 DNA reads TGTGCCACCAGCAGTCCCCCCGGAGGACTAGCGCTTTACCAAGAGACCCAGTACTTC. The chain links TRBV15 to TRBJ2-5; 9 nucleotides align to TRBD2. Germline CDR1 and CDR2: LNHNV and YYDKDF (reference sequence). With V trimmed by 3 bases and J by 0 bases, 14 bases remained unmatched. The CDR3 is 19 amino acids. Based on the CDR3 plus reference TRBV15 and TRBJ2-5, the full variable domain is DAMVIQNPRYQVTQFGKPVTLSCSQTLNHNVMYWYQQKSSQAPKLLFHYYDKDFNNEADTPDNFQSRRPNTSFCFLDIRSPGLGDTAMYLCATSSPPGGLALYQETQYFGPGTRLLVL.

Only one count was recorded for this clonotype. The junction shows a germline mismatch at one end, possibly a read error. V is TRBV28 and J is TRBJ2-7, with TRBD2 identical over 8 bases. The germline CDR1 and CDR2 sequences are MDHEN and SYDVKM. This CDR3 has 13 residues. CDR3 region: CASRGLDSYKQYF. Written as DNA, the CDR3 is TGTGCCAGCAGGGGACTAGACTCCTACAAGCAGTACTTC. Looking up the rest from reference TRBV28 and TRBJ2-7 gives the full variable domain: DVKVTQSSRYLVKRTGEKVFLECVQDMDHENMFWYRQDPGLGLRLIYFSYDVKMKEKGDIPEGYSVSREKKERFSLILESASTNQTSMYLCASRGLDSYKQYFGPGTRLTVT.

V is TRBV19 and J is TRBJ1-1; D might be TRBD1 (5 bases). The germline V gene has CDR1 LNHDA and CDR2 SQIVND (reference sequence). V lost 6 bases to trimming and J lost 0 bases, with 8 bases between them. The CDR3 spans 13 residues. Here the CDR3 DNA reads TGTGCCAGTAGGGAGGGGATGAACACTGAAGCTTTCTTT. Translated, it gives CASREGMNTEAFF.

Many counts were recorded for this clonotype. V gene TRBV9 combines with J gene TRBJ1-4, with TRBD1 matching over 7 bases. The germline V gene encodes CDR1 SGDLS and CDR2 YYNGEE. Trimming cost V 3 bases and J 5 bases; bases outside gene matches: 10. The CDR3 totals 16 residues. CDR3 in amino acids: CASSAGGGRGNEKLFF. The CDR3 DNA sequence: TGTGCCAGCAGCGCCGGGGGAGGCAGGGGGAATGAAAAACTGTTTTTT.

The V call is TRBV2, the J call TRBJ1-2; TRBD1 matches 10 bases. Germline V gene sequence: CDR1 SNHLY, CDR2 FYNNEI. With V trimmed by 3 bases and J by 7 bases, 5 bases remained unmatched. The CDR3 runs to 14 residues. The CDR3 nucleotides read TGTGCCAGCAGTGACCCCGGGACAGGGGCTGGCTACACCTTC. It codes for CASSDPGTGAGYTF.

CDR3 in amino acids: CASSLALADNTGELFF. DNA of the CDR3: TGTGCCAGCAGCTTAGCCTTAGCGGATAACACCGGGGAGCTGTTTTTT. The chain carries TRBV7-3 and TRBJ2-2, with TRBD2 as a possible D gene (6 bases). The CDR3 loop spans 16 amino acids. The V and J ends lost 2 bases and 2 bases respectively, with 12 bases between them. Germline CDR1 and CDR2: SGHTA and FQGTGA.

At least ten counts were recorded for this clonotype. V and J are TRBV28 and TRBJ1-4; D unresolved. Trimming took 5 bases from V and 0 from J, leaving 10 bases between them. Germline V gives CDR1 MDHEN, CDR2 SYDVKM. The CDR3 spans 15 residues. The CDR3 spells CASSPPAPTNEKLFF. CDR3 coding DNA: TGTGCCAGCAGTCCCCCGGCACCAACTAATGAAAAACTGTTTTTT. The whole variable domain, remainder taken from reference TRBV28 and TRBJ1-4, is DVKVTQSSRYLVKRTGEKVFLECVQDMDHENMFWYRQDPGLGLRLIYFSYDVKMKEKGDIPEGYSVSREKKERFSLILESASTNQTSMYLCASSPPAPTNEKLFFGSGTQLSVL.

Ten or more counts support this clonotype. The chain couples TRBV28 to TRBJ1-4; weak D call: TRBD1 (6 bases). The CDR3 consists of 15 residues. The V end was cut by 5 bases, the J end by 8 bases, with 18 bases between. The germline gives CDR1 MDHEN, CDR2 SYDVKM. CDR3 amino acids: CASSTIAGTGEKLFF. The CDR3 DNA reads as TGTGCCAGCAGTACTATAGCCGGTACAGGGGAAAAACTGTTTTTT.

V and J are TRBV6-2 or TRBV6-3 and TRBJ1-1; D uncertain. Germline CDR1 reads MNHEY; CDR2 reads SVGEGT. The CDR3 is 15 residues long. Trimming left V 1 base short and J 3 bases short, with 12 bases between. The CDR3 region has the DNA TGTGCCAGCAGTTACTTGCGGTCGAAGGACACTGAAGCTTTCTTT. Residues: CASSYLRSKDTEAFF.

This clonotype occurred a few times. The gene calls are TRBV20-1 and TRBJ2-7; D is perhaps TRBD2 (6 bases). The length of the CDR3 is 13 residues. The V and J ends lost 6 bases and 6 bases respectively, with 18 bases between them. Per the germline V gene, CDR1 is DFQATT and CDR2 is SNEGSKA (reference sequence). The CDR3 region has the DNA TGCAGTGCGGACGCCCGGGGGAACCGCGAGCAGTACTTC. This sequence encodes CSADARGNREQYF.

This clonotype was counted many times. This chain uses TRBV2 with TRBJ1-4, with a possible D match to TRBD1 (6 bases). Germline values: CDR1 SNHLY, CDR2 FYNNEI. V lost 8 bases and J lost 8, with 15 bases in between. The CDR3 has 13 amino acids. CDR3 sequence (DNA): TGTGCCAGCGGGCGGACAGAAGGCGAAAAACTGTTTTTT. Protein sequence: CASGRTEGEKLFF.

This clonotype was observed many times. J is TRBJ1-5 and V is TRBV7-9; a possible D gene is TRBD1 (5 bases). The CDR3 consists of 13 residues. V lost 7 bases, J lost 5 bases, and 12 bases lay in between. CDR1 is SEHNR, CDR2 FQNEAQ, per germline (reference sequence). Here the CDR3 reads CASNTGGDQPQHF. CDR3 coding DNA: TGTGCCAGCAACACAGGAGGCGATCAGCCCCAGCATTTT.

This clonotype was detected ten times or more. This sequence joins TRBV20-1 and TRBJ1-5; weak D call: TRBD1 (6 bases). Germline V lookup: CDR1 DFQATT, CDR2 SNEGSKA (reference sequence). The CDR3 is 16 residues long. Between the trimmed V and J ends, which lost 7 bases and 0 bases, there was a span of 19 bases. The CDR3 bases are TGCAGTGTTCCACCCTACAGGGTCGATAGCAATCAGCCCCAGCATTTT. Protein product: CSVPPYRVDSNQPQHF.

This clonotype was recorded a few times. The chain is built from TRBV7-9 and TRBJ2-1; TRBD2 matches 9 bases. The germline gives CDR1 SEHNR, CDR2 FQNEAQ (reference sequence). The ends lost 8 bases at V and 7 bases at J; junction bases unmatched: 3. The CDR3 length is 12 residues. The CDR3 sequence: CASGTSLNEQFF. The CDR3 DNA sequence: TGTGCCAGCGGGACTAGCCTGAATGAGCAGTTCTTC.

The V call is TRBV7-6, the J call TRBJ2-5, with 10 bases identical to TRBD2. This CDR3 comprises 16 residues. The ends lost 5 bases at V and 5 bases at J; junction bases unmatched: 11. Germline lookup yields CDR1 SGHVS and CDR2 FNYEAQ. The CDR3 region has the DNA TGTGCCAGCAGCCCCAAGGAGCGGGGGGGCCTGGAGACCCAGTACTTC. Translated, it gives CASSPKERGGLETQYF.

J is TRBJ1-3 and V is TRBV28; 8 nucleotides agree with TRBD1. This CDR3 spans 16 amino acids. After removal of 4 bases from V and 0 bases from J, the junction contained 5 bases not matched to a gene. Germline-derived CDR1 and CDR2 are MDHEN and SYDVKM. This chain's CDR3 is CASSSGTGSSGNTIYF. For the CDR3, the DNA is TGTGCCAGCAGTTCAGGGACAGGAAGCTCTGGAAACACCATATATTTT.

This clonotype was detected ten times or more. This chain connects TRBV28 to TRBJ2-7, with 7 positions matching TRBD1. Per germline, CDR1 MDHEN and CDR2 SYDVKM. The trim removed 7 bases at V and 4 bases at J, leaving 10 bases unmatched. This CDR3 comprises 14 residues. This CDR3 reads CASNPDPGGYEQYF. The CDR3 coding sequence is TGTGCCAGCAACCCAGACCCAGGGGGTTACGAGCAGTACTTC.